The subject of this entry is one TCR beta chain. This entry is derived from a study of blood T cell repertoires in COVID-19. Study-wide background: Collection of acute and convalescent COVID-19 samples took place in the United States, Italy and Spain. Sample material is recorded as cDNA or gDNA derived from T cells, B-cell-depleted T cells, or PBMCs.

The germline gives CDR1 WSHSY, CDR2 SAAADI. The CDR3 is made up of 14 amino acids. Trimming took 3 bases from V and 5 from J; bases not matched to a gene: 4. Original analysis: Reference gene primer amplification gave estimated nucleated cell counts. Here immunoSEQ multiplex PCR was the method, and the copy in TCRdb shows in-frame clones only, minus some. The DNA was the basis for D and trimming; V, J and clone size are from that table. The sample gives about 58,000 clones, approximately 89% of which show up once; roughly 13% is in the top ten. The receptor was isolated from a woman aged 55-75 years with active COVID-19. The sequencing sample was made of peripheral blood. This chain uses TRBV10-2 with TRBJ1-5, with 7 bases fitting TRBD1. For the CDR3, the DNA is TGCGCCAGCAGTGATGGGCAGGGGGATCAGCCCCAGCATTTT. This codes for CASSDGQGDQPQHF.